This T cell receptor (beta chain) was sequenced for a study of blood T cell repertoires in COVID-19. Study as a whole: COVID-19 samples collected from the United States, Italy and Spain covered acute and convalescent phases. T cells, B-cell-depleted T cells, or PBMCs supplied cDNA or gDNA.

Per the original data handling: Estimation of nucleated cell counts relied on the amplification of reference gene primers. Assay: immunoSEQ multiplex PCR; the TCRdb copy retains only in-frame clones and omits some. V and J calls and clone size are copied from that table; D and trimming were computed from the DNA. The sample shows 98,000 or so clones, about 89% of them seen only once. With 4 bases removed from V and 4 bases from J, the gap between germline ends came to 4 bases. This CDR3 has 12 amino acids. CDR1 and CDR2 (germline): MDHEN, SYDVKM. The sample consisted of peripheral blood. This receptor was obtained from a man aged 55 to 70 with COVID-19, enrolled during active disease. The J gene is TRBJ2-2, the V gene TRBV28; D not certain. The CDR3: CASSSFTGELFF. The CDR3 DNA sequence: TGTGCCAGCAGTTCCTTCACCGGGGAGCTGTTTTTT. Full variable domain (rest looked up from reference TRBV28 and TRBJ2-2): DVKVTQSSRYLVKRTGEKVFLECVQDMDHENMFWYRQDPGLGLRLIYFSYDVKMKEKGDIPEGYSVSREKKERFSLILESASTNQTSMYLCASSSFTGELFFGEGSRLTVL.